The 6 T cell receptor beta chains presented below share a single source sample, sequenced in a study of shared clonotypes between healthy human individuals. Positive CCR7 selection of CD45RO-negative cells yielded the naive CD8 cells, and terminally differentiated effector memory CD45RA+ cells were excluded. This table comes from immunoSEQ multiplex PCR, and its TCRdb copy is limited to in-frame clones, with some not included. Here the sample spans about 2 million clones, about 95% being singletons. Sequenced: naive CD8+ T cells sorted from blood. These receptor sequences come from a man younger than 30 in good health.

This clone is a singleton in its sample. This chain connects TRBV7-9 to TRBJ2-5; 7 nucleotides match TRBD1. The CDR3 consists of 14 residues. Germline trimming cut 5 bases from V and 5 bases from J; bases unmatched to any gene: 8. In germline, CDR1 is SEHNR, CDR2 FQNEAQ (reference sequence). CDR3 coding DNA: TGTGCCAGCAGCCCGGACAGGATAGGGGAGACCCAGTACTTC. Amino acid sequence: CASSPDRIGETQYF.

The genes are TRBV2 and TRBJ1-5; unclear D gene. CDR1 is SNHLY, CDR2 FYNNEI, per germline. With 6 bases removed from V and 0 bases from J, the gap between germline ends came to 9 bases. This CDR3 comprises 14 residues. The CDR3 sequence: CASRAAYSNQPQHF. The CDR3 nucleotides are TGTGCCAGCAGAGCGGCGTATAGCAATCAGCCCCAGCATTTT.

Written as DNA, the CDR3 is TGTGCCAGCAGTTTGGGTCCAGCATCCTACAATGAGCAGTTCTTC. It codes for CASSLGPASYNEQFF. The genes are TRBV27 and TRBJ2-1, with no clear D. This CDR3 is built from 15 residues. Trimming cost V 3 bases and J 1 base, with 10 bases left between them. Per germline, CDR1 MNHEY and CDR2 SMNVEV (reference sequence).

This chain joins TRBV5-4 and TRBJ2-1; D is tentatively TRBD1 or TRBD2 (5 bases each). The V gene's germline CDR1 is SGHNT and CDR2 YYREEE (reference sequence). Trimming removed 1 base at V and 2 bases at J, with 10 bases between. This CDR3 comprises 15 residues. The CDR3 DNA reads TGTGCCAGCAGCTTGCCGGGGCCCCCCTACAATGAGCAGTTCTTC. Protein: CASSLPGPPYNEQFF.

The chain's CDR3 is CASSLTRNIWAAPNYGYTF. Here the CDR3 DNA reads TGTGCCAGCAGCTTAACGAGGAATATTTGGGCAGCCCCCAACTATGGCTACACCTTC. The genes are TRBV7-8 and TRBJ1-2; D gene ambiguous. Trimming pared 2 bases from V and 2 bases from J, leaving 24 bases between. The CDR3 consists of 19 residues. Germline lookup yields CDR1 SGHVS and CDR2 FQNEAQ.

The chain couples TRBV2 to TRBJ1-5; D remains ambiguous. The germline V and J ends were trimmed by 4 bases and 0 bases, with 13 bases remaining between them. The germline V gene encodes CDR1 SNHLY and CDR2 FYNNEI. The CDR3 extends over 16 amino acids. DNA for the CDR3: TGTGCCAGCAGTGCACCCGGCAGCAGTAGCAATCAGCCCCAGCATTTT. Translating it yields CASSAPGSSSNQPQHF.